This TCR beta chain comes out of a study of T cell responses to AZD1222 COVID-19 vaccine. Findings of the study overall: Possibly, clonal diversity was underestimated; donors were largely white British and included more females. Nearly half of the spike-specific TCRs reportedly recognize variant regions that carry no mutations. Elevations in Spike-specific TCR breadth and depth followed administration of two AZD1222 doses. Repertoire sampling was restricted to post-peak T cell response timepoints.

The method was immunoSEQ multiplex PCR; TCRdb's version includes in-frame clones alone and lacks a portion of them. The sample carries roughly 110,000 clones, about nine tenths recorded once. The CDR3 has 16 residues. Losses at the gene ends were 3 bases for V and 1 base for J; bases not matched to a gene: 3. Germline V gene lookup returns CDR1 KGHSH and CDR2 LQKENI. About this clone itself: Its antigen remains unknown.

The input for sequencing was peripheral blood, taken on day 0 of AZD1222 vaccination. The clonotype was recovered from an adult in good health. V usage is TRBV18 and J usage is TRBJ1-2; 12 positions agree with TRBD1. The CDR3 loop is CASSPGQGAHNYGYTF. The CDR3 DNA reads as TGTGCCAGCTCACCGGGACAGGGGGCGCATAACTATGGCTACACCTTC.